Detailed here is one TCR beta chain. Its antigen is not known. This entry is derived from a study of cytomegalovirus exposure and HLA in healthy donors. About the study: The roughly 120 validation repertoires, a later analysis reported, used the same platform as the 600 to 850 repertoires from the first cohort.

Study outcomes and limitations: Confirmation was obtained in vitro that a few CMV-associated chains are specific for CMV antigens. The study designated fewer than 200 TCR beta chains cytomegalovirus-associated.

Germline V gives CDR1 MNHEY, CDR2 SMNVEV (reference sequence). V was trimmed by 5 bases and J by 6 bases, leaving 11 bases between them. The CDR3 length is 12 residues. Assay: immunoSEQ multiplex PCR; the TCRdb copy retains only in-frame clones and omits some. Of 140,000 to 150,000 clones in the sample, about 94% are singletons; the top ten hold 1.8%. The sequencing input was PBMCs. The sequence was obtained from a man between 18 and 29 years old in good health and CMV-seropositive. This chain connects TRBV27 to TRBJ2-7; perhaps TRBD2 as D (6 bases). The CDR3 reads CASSPSGVEQYF. CDR3 DNA: TGTGCCAGCAGTCCGTCGGGGGTCGAGCAGTACTTC.